The source of this TCR beta chain is a study of T cell responses to AZD1222 COVID-19 vaccine (dated by TCRdb to the early 2020s). With respect to the entire study: AZD1222 recipients whose second dose came at about 4 weeks and those whose second dose came at about 12 weeks were combined into one group, since spike-specific TCR depth and breadth did not differ between the two schedules. A total of under 250 trial participants underwent TCR sequencing, of whom more than 200 had received two doses of AZD1222 and some 25 had received two doses of the MenACWY control vaccine. Trial participants were enrolled by age into subgroups of 18-55, 56-69 and 70-plus years, and around 150, 28 and 57 TCR-sequenced participants, respectively, were included in these subgroups. Here is what the overall study found, with its caveats: Spike-specific TCR breadth and depth rose significantly after two AZD1222 doses compared with day 0 and with MenACWY recipients. The whole spike protein was spanned by vaccine-associated CD4 TCRs, and dominant responses were seen in regions 160-218 and 743-854. Conclusions about previously exposed vaccinees were limited because only six or seven AZD1222 recipients were SARS-CoV-2 seropositive at baseline. No day 14 peak-response samples were available, so repertoires were characterized only after the peak T cell response. Nearly half of unique spike-specific TCRs reportedly recognized epitopes outside regions mutated in the B.1.351 and B.1.1.7 variants. The 56-69-year group was small, and its depth increase did not reach significance, likely because of low power. Participants were mostly white British and included more females than males, and it was suggested by the authors that clonal diversity may have been underestimated.

The CDR3 sequence holds 14 residues, the cysteine and phenylalanine included. Only the CDR3 DNA is retained, 42 bases long and in frame from the first base. V is pruned by 4 bases and J by 6 bases, leaving 5 bases of the junction without a gene match. The germline V gene yields SGHRS for CDR1 and YFSETQ for CDR2. The CDR3 regions of human TCRbeta chains were subjected to immunosequencing. Per the authors' processing: Repertoire TCRs were matched against a reference library of SARS-CoV-2-specific TCRs generated with the MIRA antigen-specificity platform. Breadth meant the fraction of unique TCRs that were SARS-CoV-2-associated, whereas depth meant the fraction of total T cells that were SARS-CoV-2-associated. Using the MIRA data, each spike-specific TCR was mapped to the spike region that the TCR reacts to and placed in a CD4 or CD8 class. Log10-transformed breadth and depth values were compared by one-way ANOVA with Sidak's multiple comparisons tests. Imported from immuneACCESS, the table was reduced by TCRdb to in-frame sequences with V and J called. These copies leave out some clones; in studies compared against another copy, an unresolved V gene accounts for under half, and the cause of the remainder is not known. V, J and clone size were drawn from that table, and D and trimming were deduced from the DNA. In this sample the table shows 100,000 to 110,000 clones, 87% of which occur a single time. Roughly 15% of the sample is taken by the ten largest.

As to this clone: Its antigen remains unidentified. Per-base quality was not reported, and no clone a single base away is much larger than it.

The time point label of this sample denotes: baseline before first vaccination. Vaccinee samples came from UK trials COV001 and COV002, including a single-blind randomized controlled phase 2/3 trial of AZD1222 (ChAdOx1 nCoV-19) in healthy adults. Trial participant PBMC samples were collected at day 0 and day 28 after the second dose for TCRbeta chain sequencing. The sequence joins TRBV5-1 to TRBJ2-2, and TRBD1 aligns with 8 junction nucleotides. This TCR derives from an adult in good health. The sample was peripheral blood, taken on day 0 of AZD1222 vaccination. The DNA sequence reads TGCGCCAGCAGCAAGGGACAGGTCCCCGGGGAGCTGTTTTTT. This yields the protein CASSKGQVPGELFF.